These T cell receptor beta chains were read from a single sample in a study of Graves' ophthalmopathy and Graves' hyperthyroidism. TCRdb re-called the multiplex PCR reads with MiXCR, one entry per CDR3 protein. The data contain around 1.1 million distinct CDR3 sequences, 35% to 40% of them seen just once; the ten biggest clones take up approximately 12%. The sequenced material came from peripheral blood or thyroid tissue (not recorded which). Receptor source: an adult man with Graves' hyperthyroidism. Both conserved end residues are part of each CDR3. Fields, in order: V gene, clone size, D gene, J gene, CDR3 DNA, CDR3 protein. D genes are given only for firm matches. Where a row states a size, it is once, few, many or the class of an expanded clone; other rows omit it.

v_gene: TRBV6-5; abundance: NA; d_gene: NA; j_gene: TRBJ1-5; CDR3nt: TGTGCCAGCAGCCCCACCACAGGGTATAGATTGAGAAGCAATCAGCCCCAGCATTTT; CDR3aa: CASSPTTGYRLRSNQPQHF
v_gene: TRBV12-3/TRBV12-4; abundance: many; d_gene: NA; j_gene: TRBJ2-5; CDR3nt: TGTGCCAGCAGGGCCAGGCAAGAGACCCAGTACTTC; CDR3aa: CASRARQETQYF
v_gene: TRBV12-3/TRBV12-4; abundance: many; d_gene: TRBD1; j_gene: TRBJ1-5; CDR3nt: TGTGCCAGCAGACTGACAGGGGGTAGCAATCAGCCCCAGCATTTT; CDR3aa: CASRLTGGSNQPQHF
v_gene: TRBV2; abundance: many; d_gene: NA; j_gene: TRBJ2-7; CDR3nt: TGTGCCAGCAACGCAGACAGGAGCTCCTACGAGCAGTACTTC; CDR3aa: CASNADRSSYEQYF
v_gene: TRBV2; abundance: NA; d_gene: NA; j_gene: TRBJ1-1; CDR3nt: TGTGCCAGCAGTGAATCGGGGGGCGAAGCTTTCTTT; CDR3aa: CASSESGGEAFF
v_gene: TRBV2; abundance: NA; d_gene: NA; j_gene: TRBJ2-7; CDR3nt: TGTGCCAGCAGTTTCCCCATCGCATTGTTCTCCTACGAGCAGTACTTC; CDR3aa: CASSFPIALFSYEQYF
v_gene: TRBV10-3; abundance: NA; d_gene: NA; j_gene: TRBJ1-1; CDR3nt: TGTGCCACCTCAGAGGGAGACACTGAAGCTTTCTTT; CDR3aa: CATSEGDTEAFF
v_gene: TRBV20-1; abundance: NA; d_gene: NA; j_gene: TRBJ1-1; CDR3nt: TGCCGGTCGGGCCCCCTCGGAGCTTCCTTT; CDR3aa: CRSGPLGASF
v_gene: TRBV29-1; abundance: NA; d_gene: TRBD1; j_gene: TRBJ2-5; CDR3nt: TGCAGCGTTGGGGGACAGGGAGGTAAAGAGACCCAGTACTTC; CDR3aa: CSVGGQGGKETQYF
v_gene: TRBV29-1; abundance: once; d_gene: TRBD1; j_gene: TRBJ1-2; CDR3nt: TGCAGCGCCCTCGGGACAGATAAAGTGGATGGCTACACCTTC; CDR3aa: CSALGTDKVDGYTF
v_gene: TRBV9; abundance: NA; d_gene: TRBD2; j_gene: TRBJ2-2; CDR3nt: TGTGCCAGCAGCCCAAACCCGGGACTAGGAGCTTCCGGGGAGCTGTTTTTT; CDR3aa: CASSPNPGLGASGELFF
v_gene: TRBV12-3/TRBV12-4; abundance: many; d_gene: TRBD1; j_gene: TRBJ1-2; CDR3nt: TGTGCCAGCCGCCTAGGGACAGGGACTAACTATGGCTACACCTTC; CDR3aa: CASRLGTGTNYGYTF
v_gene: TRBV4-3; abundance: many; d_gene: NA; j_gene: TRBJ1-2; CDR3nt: TGCGCCAGCAGCCACCGGACAGCCGATATTTATGGCTACACCTTC; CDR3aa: CASSHRTADIYGYTF
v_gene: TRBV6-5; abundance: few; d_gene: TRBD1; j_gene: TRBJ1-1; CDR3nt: TGTGCCAGCAGGGATCCCAGGGCCAGGGGGGCTTTCTTT; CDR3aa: CASRDPRARGAFF
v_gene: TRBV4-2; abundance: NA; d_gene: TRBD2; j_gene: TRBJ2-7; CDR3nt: TGTGCCAGCAGCCAAGATCCCAGCGGGGGTCGATGGGAGCAGTACTTC; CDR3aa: CASSQDPSGGRWEQYF
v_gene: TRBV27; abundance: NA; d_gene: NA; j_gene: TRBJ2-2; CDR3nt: TGTGCCAGCACCGACAGTTACACCGGGGAGCTGTTTTTT; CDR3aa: CASTDSYTGELFF
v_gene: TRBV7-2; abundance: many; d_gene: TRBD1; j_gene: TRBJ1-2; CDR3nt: TGTGCCAGCAGCTTCCGAACAGGGGATAACTATGGCTACACCTTC; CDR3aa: CASSFRTGDNYGYTF
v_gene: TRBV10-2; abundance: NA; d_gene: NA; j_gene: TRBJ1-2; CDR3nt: TGCGCCAGCAGTGAGCCGGACAGCTCCGGAGGCTACACCTTC; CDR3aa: CASSEPDSSGGYTF
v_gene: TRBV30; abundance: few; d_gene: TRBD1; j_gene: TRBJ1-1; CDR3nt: TGTGCCTGGGACAGGGGGCATTTCAGTGAAGCTTTCTTT; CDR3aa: CAWDRGHFSEAFF
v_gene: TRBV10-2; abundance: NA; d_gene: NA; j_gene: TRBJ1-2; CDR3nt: TGCGCCAGCAGTGAAGCGAGACAGGCTAACTATGGCTACACCTTC; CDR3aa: CASSEARQANYGYTF
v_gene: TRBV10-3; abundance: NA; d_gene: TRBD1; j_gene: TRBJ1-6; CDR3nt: TGTGCCATCACACAGGGACAGGAACGGCACACTCTCCACTTT; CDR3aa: CAITQGQERHTLHF
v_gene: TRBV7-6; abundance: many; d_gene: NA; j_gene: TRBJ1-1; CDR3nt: TGTGCCAGCAGTAGGGCCCAATTCACTGAAGCTTTCTTT; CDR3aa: CASSRAQFTEAFF
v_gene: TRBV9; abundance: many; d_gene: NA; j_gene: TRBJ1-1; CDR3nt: TGTGCCAGCACCCGAGGGGGAGTGAACACTGAAGCTTTCTTT; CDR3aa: CASTRGGVNTEAFF
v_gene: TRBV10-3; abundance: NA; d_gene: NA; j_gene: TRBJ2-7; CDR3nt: TGTGCCATCAGTGTCCAGGGGCCGGGAGAGCAGTACTTC; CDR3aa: CAISVQGPGEQYF
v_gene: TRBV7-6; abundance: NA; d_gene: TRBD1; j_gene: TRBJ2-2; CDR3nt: TGTGCCAGCAGCTCAGATGACAGGGGAGTTGAGGAGCTGTTTTTT; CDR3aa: CASSSDDRGVEELFF
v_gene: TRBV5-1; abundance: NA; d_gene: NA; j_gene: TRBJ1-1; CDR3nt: TGCGCCAGCAACGCGGTTTTGGGGGTTAGGAGTTCAGCTTTCTTT; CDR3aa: CASNAVLGVRSSAFF
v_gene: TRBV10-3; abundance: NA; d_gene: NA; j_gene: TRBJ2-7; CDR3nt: TGTGCCATCAGTGATCCTAGCCAGGCTTTAATGTACGAGCAGTACTTC; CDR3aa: CAISDPSQALMYEQYF
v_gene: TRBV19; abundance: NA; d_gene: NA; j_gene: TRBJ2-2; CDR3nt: TGTGCCAGTAGCGGGATGACAACCGGGGAGCTGTTTTTT; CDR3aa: CASSGMTTGELFF
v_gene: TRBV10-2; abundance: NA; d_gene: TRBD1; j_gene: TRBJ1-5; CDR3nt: TGCGCCAGCAGTTCTATCGACAGGGACGACAATCAGCCTCAGCATTTT; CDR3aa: CASSSIDRDDNQPQHF
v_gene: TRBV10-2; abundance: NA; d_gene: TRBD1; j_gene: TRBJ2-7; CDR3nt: TGTGCCAGCAGTTACGGGCAGGGGGCCTCAAACGAGCAGTACTTC; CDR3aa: CASSYGQGASNEQYF
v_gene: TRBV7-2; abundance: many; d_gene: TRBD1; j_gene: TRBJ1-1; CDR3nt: TGTGCCAGCAGCCCGGAGGACAGGGGCAAGGCTGAAGCTTTCTTT; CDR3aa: CASSPEDRGKAEAFF
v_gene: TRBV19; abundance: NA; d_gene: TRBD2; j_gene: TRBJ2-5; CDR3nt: TGTGCCAGTAGGACTAGCGGGGCTCGAGAGACCCAGTACTTC; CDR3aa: CASRTSGARETQYF
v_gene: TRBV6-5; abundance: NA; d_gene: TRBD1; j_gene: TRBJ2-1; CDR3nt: TGTGCCAGCAGTTACCTTGCAGGGGGCTCCTACAATGAGCAGTTCTTC; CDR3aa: CASSYLAGGSYNEQFF
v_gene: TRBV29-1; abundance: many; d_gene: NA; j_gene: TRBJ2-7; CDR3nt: TGCAGCGTTGAAGGGGGGGGCGGCTCCTACGAGCAGTACTTC; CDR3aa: CSVEGGGGSYEQYF
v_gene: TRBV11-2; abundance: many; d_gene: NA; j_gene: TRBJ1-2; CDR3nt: TGTGCCAGCAGCTTAGATTTGGGGTATGGCTACACCTTC; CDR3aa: CASSLDLGYGYTF
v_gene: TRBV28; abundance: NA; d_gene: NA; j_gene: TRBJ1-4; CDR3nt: TGTGCCAGCACCCCGAATTTTGAAAAACTGTTTTTT; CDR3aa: CASTPNFEKLFF
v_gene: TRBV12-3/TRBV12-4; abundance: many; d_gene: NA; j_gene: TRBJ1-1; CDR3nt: TGTGCCAGCACCCAACGGGGTAACACTGAAGCTTTCTTT; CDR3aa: CASTQRGNTEAFF
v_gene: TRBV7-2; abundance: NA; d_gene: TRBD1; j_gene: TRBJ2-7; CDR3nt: TGTGCCAGCAGCCCCGTGCAGGGGGCCGAGCAGTACTTC; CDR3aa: CASSPVQGAEQYF
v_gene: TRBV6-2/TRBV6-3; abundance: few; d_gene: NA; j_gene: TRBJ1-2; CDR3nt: TGTGCCAGCAGGTCCGGGACCGGGATCTATGGCTACACCTTC; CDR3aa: CASRSGTGIYGYTF
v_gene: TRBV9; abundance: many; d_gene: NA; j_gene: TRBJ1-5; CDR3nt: TGTGCCAGCAGCTTAGAGTATGCCCTATATAGCAATCAGCCCCAGCATTTT; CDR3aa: CASSLEYALYSNQPQHF
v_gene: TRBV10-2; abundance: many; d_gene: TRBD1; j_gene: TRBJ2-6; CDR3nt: TGCGCCAGCAGTGATCCCCCAGGGGGCTCTGGGGCCAACGTCCTGACTTTC; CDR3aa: CASSDPPGGSGANVLTF
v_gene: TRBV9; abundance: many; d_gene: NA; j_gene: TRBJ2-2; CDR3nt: TGTGCCAGCAGCGTTGCCCTTAACACCGGGGAGCTGTTTTTT; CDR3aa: CASSVALNTGELFF
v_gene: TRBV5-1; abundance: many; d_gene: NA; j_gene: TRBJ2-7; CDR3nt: TGCGCCAGCAGCTTGGGGGAAAAAAGGGGCGAGCAGTACTTC; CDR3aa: CASSLGEKRGEQYF
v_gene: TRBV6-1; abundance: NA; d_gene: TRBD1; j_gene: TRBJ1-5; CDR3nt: TGTGCCAGCAGTGAAATAAAAACAGGGGGTGGCCAGCCCCAGCATTTT; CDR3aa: CASSEIKTGGGQPQHF
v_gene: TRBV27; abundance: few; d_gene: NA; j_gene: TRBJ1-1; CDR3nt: TGTGCCAGCAGTTTAACTCTGCAGGCTCGGGCTTTCTTT; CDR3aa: CASSLTLQARAFF
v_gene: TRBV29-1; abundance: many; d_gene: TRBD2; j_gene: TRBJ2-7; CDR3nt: TGCAGCGTTAACGGACTAGCGGGCGAGCAGTACTTC; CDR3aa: CSVNGLAGEQYF
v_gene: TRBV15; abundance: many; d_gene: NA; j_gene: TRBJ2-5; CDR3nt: TGTGCCACCAGCAGAGTCGGGCGGGAAGAGACCCAGTACTTC; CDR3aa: CATSRVGREETQYF
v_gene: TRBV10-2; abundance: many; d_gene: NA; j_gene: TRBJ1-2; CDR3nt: TGTGCCAGCAGTCGCGCCGGACAGTGGCATGGCTACACCTTC; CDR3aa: CASSRAGQWHGYTF
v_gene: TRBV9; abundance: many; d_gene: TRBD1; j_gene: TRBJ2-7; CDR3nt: TGTGCCAGCAGCCGCGGGACAGGGGACTCCTACGAGCAGTACTTC; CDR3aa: CASSRGTGDSYEQYF
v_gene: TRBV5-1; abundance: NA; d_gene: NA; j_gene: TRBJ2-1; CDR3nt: TGCGCCAGCAGCTTCCTGCCATCAAGGGCGAATGAGCAGTTCTTC; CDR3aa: CASSFLPSRANEQFF
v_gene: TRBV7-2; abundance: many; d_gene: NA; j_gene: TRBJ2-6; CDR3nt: TGTGCCAGCCACAAGCGGGCCTCTGGGGCCAACGTCCTGACTTTC; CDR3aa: CASHKRASGANVLTF
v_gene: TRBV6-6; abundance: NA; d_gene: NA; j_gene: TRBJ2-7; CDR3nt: TGTGCCAGCAGTTACTCGCAGTCCGGCTACGAGCAGTACTTC; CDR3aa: CASSYSQSGYEQYF
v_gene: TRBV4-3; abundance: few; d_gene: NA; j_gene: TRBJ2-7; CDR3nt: TGCGCCAGCAGCCGAACAACTCCGGGGTCCTACGAGCAGTACTTC; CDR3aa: CASSRTTPGSYEQYF
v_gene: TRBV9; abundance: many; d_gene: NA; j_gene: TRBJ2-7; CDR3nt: TGTGCCAGCAGCGTATCGCCTTCCTACGAGCAGTACTTC; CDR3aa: CASSVSPSYEQYF
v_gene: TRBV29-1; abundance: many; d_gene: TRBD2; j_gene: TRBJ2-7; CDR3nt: TGCAGCGTCTTGACTAGCGGGACCTACGAGCAGTACTTC; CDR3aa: CSVLTSGTYEQYF
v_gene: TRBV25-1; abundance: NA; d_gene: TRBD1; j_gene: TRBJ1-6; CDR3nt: TGTGCCGTCTTGGGACAGGGGGCAGGAACCACTTCACCCCTCCACTTT; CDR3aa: CAVLGQGAGTTSPLHF
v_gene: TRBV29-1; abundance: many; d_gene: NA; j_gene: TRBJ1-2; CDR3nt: TGCAGCGTTGGTCGTAAGGGGGAAGCAGGCTACACCTTC; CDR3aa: CSVGRKGEAGYTF